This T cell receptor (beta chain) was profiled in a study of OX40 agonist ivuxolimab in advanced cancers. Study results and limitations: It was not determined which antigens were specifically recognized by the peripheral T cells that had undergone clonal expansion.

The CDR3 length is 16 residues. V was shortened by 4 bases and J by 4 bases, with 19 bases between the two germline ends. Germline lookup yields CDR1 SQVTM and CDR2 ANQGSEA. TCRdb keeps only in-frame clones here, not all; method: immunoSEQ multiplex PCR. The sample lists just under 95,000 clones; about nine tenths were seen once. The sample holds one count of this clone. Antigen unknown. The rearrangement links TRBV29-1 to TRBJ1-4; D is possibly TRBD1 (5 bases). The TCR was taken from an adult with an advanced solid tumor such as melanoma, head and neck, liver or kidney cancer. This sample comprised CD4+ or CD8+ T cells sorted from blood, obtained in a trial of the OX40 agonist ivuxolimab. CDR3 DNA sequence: TGCAGCGTTGCAAGGGGTGGATCCGACGTTAATGAAAAACTGTTTTTT. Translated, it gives CSVARGGSDVNEKLFF.